The sequence of this T cell receptor (beta chain) was determined in a study of blood T cell repertoires in COVID-19. Study-level information: Donors in the United States, Italy and Spain gave samples during acute or convalescent COVID-19. The analysed material was cDNA or gDNA that came from T cells, B-cell-depleted T cells, or PBMCs.

Produced via immunoSEQ multiplex PCR; TCRdb's table is partial and in-frame only. The sample yields 170,000 or so clones, 70% to 90% seen once. The sample was peripheral blood. The sequence came from a man aged 40-49 years with active or convalescent COVID-19.

Here the CDR3 reads CASSRQGVFGSPLHF. CDR3 nucleotide sequence: TGTGCCAGCAGCCGTCAGGGGGTATTTGGTTCACCCCTCCACTTT. The rearrangement links TRBV7-2 to TRBJ1-6; 7 positions match TRBD1. V trimming: 5 bases; J trimming: 9 bases; junction bases outside the gene matches: 10. There are 15 residues in the CDR3. Germline loops: CDR1 SGHTA, CDR2 FQGNSA.